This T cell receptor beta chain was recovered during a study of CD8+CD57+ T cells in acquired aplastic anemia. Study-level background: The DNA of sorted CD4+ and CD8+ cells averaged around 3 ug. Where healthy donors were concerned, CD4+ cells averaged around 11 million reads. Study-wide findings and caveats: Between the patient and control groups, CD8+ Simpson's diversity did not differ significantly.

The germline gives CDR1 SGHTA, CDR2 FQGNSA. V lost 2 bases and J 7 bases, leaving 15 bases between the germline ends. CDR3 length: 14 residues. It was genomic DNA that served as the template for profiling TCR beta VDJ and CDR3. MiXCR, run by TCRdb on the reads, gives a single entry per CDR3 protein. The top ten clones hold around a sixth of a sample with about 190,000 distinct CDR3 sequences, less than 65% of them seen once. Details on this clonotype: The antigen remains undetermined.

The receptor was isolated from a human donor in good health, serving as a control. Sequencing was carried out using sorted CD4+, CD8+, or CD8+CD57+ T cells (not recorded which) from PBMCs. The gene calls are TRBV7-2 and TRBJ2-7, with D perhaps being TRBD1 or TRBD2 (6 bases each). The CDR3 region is CASSLPGGHREQYF. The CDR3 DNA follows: TGTGCCAGCAGCTTACCCGGGGGACACAGGGAGCAGTACTTC.